The 20 T cell receptor beta chains in this list originate from one sample, sequenced in a study of control samples from healthy donors and cancer patients. Some clones are missing from TCRdb's copy, which holds only in-frame ones; the method was immunoSEQ multiplex PCR. The sample contains 120,000 or so clones, about 91% of which appear only once. Sequencing was carried out using blood. The receptors stem from a man in his late teens or twenties in good health.

The chain joins TRBV7-9 to TRBJ2-7; 9 nucleotides match TRBD2. Per the germline V gene, CDR1 is SEHNR and CDR2 is FQNEAQ (reference sequence). The CDR3 consists of 18 residues. The V and J ends lost 4 bases and 7 bases, in that order; junction bases with no gene match: 20. The CDR3 here is CASSYGTTIAGRGGEQYF. CDR3 nucleotides: TGTGCCAGCAGCTACGGAACTACCATAGCGGGGCGGGGGGGGGAGCAGTACTTC.

V usage is TRBV6-1 and J usage is TRBJ2-7; no definite D call. The ends were cut back, 1 base at V and 9 bases at J, with 7 bases in the middle. CDR1 MNHNS and CDR2 SASEGT come from the germline V gene. The CDR3 is 11 residues long. The CDR3 region is CASSEVVVQYF. The CDR3 region has the DNA TGTGCCAGCAGTGAAGTTGTGGTGCAGTACTTC.

This clone has a handful of counts. The chain uses TRBV5-4 and TRBJ2-7; 7 nucleotides agree with TRBD2. CDR1 SGHNT and CDR2 YYREEE come from the germline V gene (reference sequence). The CDR3 is 14 amino acids. The V and J ends lost 3 bases and 6 bases, in that order; junction bases with no gene match: 9. The CDR3 sequence: CASSSQTSFGEQYF. The CDR3 nucleotides read TGTGCCAGCAGCTCCCAGACTAGCTTTGGCGAGCAGTACTTC.

V and J are TRBV18 and TRBJ2-7; TRBD1 aligns across 8 bases. The J segment lost 4 bases and the V segment lost 3 bases, leaving 11 bases of the junction unmatched. This CDR3 region has 16 residues. Germline-derived CDR1 and CDR2 are KGHSH and LQKENI. This chain's CDR3 is CASSPSDRVGVYEQYF. CDR3 bases: TGTGCCAGCTCACCCTCGGACAGGGTGGGAGTGTACGAGCAGTACTTC.

This chain uses TRBV5-1 with TRBJ2-6; D is ambiguous. The CDR3 is 16 residues long. Germline loops: CDR1 SGHRS, CDR2 YFSETQ. V shed 0 bases and J shed 0 bases, with 7 bases lying between them. As DNA, the CDR3 is TGCGCCAGCAGCTTGGGATCTAGCTCTGGGGCCAACGTCCTGACTTTC. Protein: CASSLGSSSGANVLTF.

This sequence joins TRBV6-5 and TRBJ1-5; D uncertain. The ends were cut back, 8 bases at V and 7 bases at J, with 6 bases in the middle. Germline CDR1 reads MNHEY; CDR2 reads SVGAGI. The CDR3 is 10 residues long. CDR3 sequence: CASGSQPQHF. The CDR3 DNA is TGTGCCAGCGGAAGCCAGCCCCAGCATTTT.

The chain combines TRBV6-5 with TRBJ1-1; D remains unclear. The V gene's germline CDR1 is MNHEY and CDR2 SVGAGI. Trimming removed 0 bases at V and 3 bases at J, with 5 bases between. This CDR3 contains 13 residues. This chain's CDR3 is CASSYSIYTEAFF. CDR3 sequence (DNA): TGTGCCAGCAGTTACTCGATTTACACTGAAGCTTTCTTT.

The chain has TRBV10-2 and TRBJ1-5, with D unclear. Germline loops: CDR1 WSHSY, CDR2 SAAADI. The V gene lost 0 bases and the J gene lost 3 bases, with 6 bases spanning the gap. CDR3 length: 14 amino acids. Written as DNA, the CDR3 is TGCGCCAGCAGTGAGTCGGGGTACAATCAGCCCCAGCATTTT. Translating gives CASSESGYNQPQHF.

Of note for this clone: One junction end disagrees with the germline gene, perhaps due to a read error. The J gene is TRBJ2-2, the V gene TRBV11-2, with D perhaps TRBD2 (6 bases). The CDR3 runs to 14 residues. CDR1 is SGHAT, CDR2 FQNNGV, per germline. The CDR3 is CASSWGLITEELFF. The CDR3 region has the DNA TGTGCCAGCAGCTGGGGACTGATCACCGAGGAGCTGTTTTTT. Filled out from reference TRBV11-2 and TRBJ2-2, the complete variable domain reads EAGVAQSPRYKIIEKRQSVAFWCNPISGHATLYWYQQILGQGPKLLIQFQNNGVVDDSQLPKDRFSAERLKGVDSTLKIQPAKLEDSAVYLCASSWGLITEELFFGEGSRLTVL.

Here the CDR3 DNA reads TGTGCCAGCAGACCTAGCGGGACAGGGGAAGAGACCCAGTACTTC. This gives the protein CASRPSGTGEETQYF. The rearrangement links TRBV6-2 or TRBV6-3 to TRBJ2-5, with D possibly TRBD1 on 10 matching bases. V was shortened by 6 bases and J by 3 bases, with 17 bases between the two germline ends. The germline V gene encodes CDR1 MNHEY and CDR2 SVGEGT. The CDR3 loop spans 15 amino acids.

The chain joins TRBV5-1 to TRBJ1-1, with D maybe TRBD1 (6 bases). Trimming removed 0 bases from V and 0 bases from J, with 12 bases in between. The CDR3 loop spans 16 amino acids. Germline CDR1 is SGHRS and CDR2 is YFSETQ. The CDR3 loop reads CASSLDPGALNTEAFF. CDR3 in DNA: TGCGCCAGCAGCTTGGATCCAGGGGCGCTGAACACTGAAGCTTTCTTT.

The rearrangement uses TRBV7-9 and TRBJ2-1; D may correspond to TRBD1 or TRBD2 (6 bases each). Trimming removed 3 bases at V and 6 bases at J, with 12 bases between. In germline, CDR1 is SEHNR, CDR2 FQNEAQ (reference sequence). The CDR3 consists of 14 residues. The DNA of the CDR3 is TGTGCCAGCAGCTTGTTAGGGGGAGGCAATGAGCAGTTCTTC. This sequence encodes CASSLLGGGNEQFF. The full variable domain, rest sourced from reference TRBV7-9 and TRBJ2-1, is DTGVSQNPRHKITKRGQNVTFRCDPISEHNRLYWYRQTLGQGPEFLTYFQNEAQLEKSRLLSDRFSAERPKGSFSTLEIQRTEQGDSAMYLCASSLLGGGNEQFFGPGTRLTVL.

The chain has TRBV18 and TRBJ2-1; TRBD1 aligns across 9 bases. The CDR3 spans 16 residues. V lost 0 bases, J lost 8 bases, and 8 bases stayed unmatched. Germline loops: CDR1 KGHSH, CDR2 LQKENI. The CDR3, as DNA: TGTGCCAGCTCACCACCTACGGGACAGGGTTTCTATGAGCAGTTCTTC. As protein: CASSPPTGQGFYEQFF.

V usage is TRBV19 and J usage is TRBJ2-7; 7 nucleotides align to TRBD2. V shed 5 bases, J shed 3 bases, and the junction held 13 bases outside the gene matches. The CDR3 spans 16 residues. Germline loops: CDR1 LNHDA, CDR2 SQIVND (reference sequence). The chain's CDR3 is CASSGGTGTKGYEQYF. The CDR3 coding sequence is TGTGCCAGTAGTGGGGGAACCGGGACTAAAGGCTACGAGCAGTACTTC.

This sequence joins TRBV5-1 and TRBJ1-2, with D possibly TRBD1 on 5 matching bases. The CDR3 contains 12 residues. The V gene lost 5 bases and the J gene lost 8 bases, with 13 bases spanning the gap. Germline CDR1 is SGHRS and CDR2 is YFSETQ. For the CDR3, the DNA is TGCGCCAGCAGTCAGGGCTTAGAAGGCTACACCTTC. This gives the protein CASSQGLEGYTF.

This chain connects TRBV5-6 to TRBJ1-5; D perhaps matches TRBD1 (6 bases). The CDR3 spans 14 residues. Germline V gene sequence: CDR1 SGHDT, CDR2 YYEEEE. Trimming cost V 3 bases and J 5 bases, with 12 bases left between them. CDR3 sequence reads: CASSWGRADQPQHF. The CDR3 DNA sequence: TGTGCCAGCAGCTGGGGGCGGGCTGATCAGCCCCAGCATTTT.

The sample holds a few counts of this clone. The CDR3 protein is CASSARDRALESYGYTF. CDR3 sequence (DNA): TGTGCCAGCAGCGCCCGGGACAGGGCCCTTGAGAGCTATGGCTACACCTTC. The V gene is TRBV5-4, the J gene TRBJ1-2; TRBD1 matches 9 bases. The CDR3 is made up of 17 amino acids. Germline CDR1 is SGHNT and CDR2 is YYREEE (reference sequence). Unmatched junction bases numbered 14, after V lost 4 bases and J lost 4 bases.

This clone is a singleton in its sample. This rearrangement joins TRBV6-1 to TRBJ1-1, with unresolved D. This CDR3 has 14 amino acids. Germline assignment: CDR1 MNHNS and CDR2 SASEGT. The V end lost 2 bases, the J end lost 5 bases, and 12 bases lay between the germline ends. This CDR3 is CASSEFRGGTEAFF. CDR3 in DNA: TGTGCCAGCAGTGAATTCCGGGGAGGGACTGAAGCTTTCTTT.

V gene TRBV21-1 combines with J gene TRBJ2-7; the table's TRBD1 call for D was not verified on the DNA. TRBV21-1 is recorded as a pseudogene. This CDR3 is built from 14 residues. CDR3 region: CASSTTGFSHEQYF. CDR3 nucleotide sequence: TGTGCCAGCAGCACGACAGGGTTCTCCCACGAGCAGTACTTC.

V gene TRBV30 combines with J gene TRBJ1-2; tentatively, D is TRBD1 (5 bases). The V gene's germline CDR1 is GTSNPN and CDR2 SVGIG (reference sequence). V was clipped by 4 bases and J by 2 bases, with 8 bases between them. The CDR3 runs 12 residues. CDR3 in DNA: TGTGCCTGGACAGCAGGGAACTATGGCTACACCTTC. Its translation: CAWTAGNYGYTF.